Below, 5 T cell receptor beta chains from the same sample are listed, as sequenced in a study of CD8+ T cells in alopecia areata. Following extraction, RNA underwent reverse transcription to cDNA, which served as the sequencing template. TCRdb's table, derived via immunoSEQ multiplex PCR, lists solely in-frame clones and lacks some. The profile shows 80,000 to 95,000 clones, 44% of them singletons. Treatment of the sample: oral pan-JAK inhibitor, 5-10 mg twice daily. Material: CD8+ T cells sorted from blood, obtained at week 24, from a patient treated with tofacitinib. All receptors come from a human donor with alopecia areata.

The chain employs TRBV28 and TRBJ2-5, with a tentative D call TRBD2 (6 bases). Trimming took off 6 bases at V and 1 base at J, with 18 bases between the two ends. Germline lookup yields CDR1 MDHEN and CDR2 SYDVKM. The CDR3 consists of 16 residues. CDR3 sequence reads: CASSLLDSGPQETQYF. CDR3 nucleotide sequence: TGTGCCAGCAGCCTGCTGGATAGCGGACCCCAAGAGACCCAGTACTTC. Drawing the rest from reference TRBV28 and TRBJ2-5, the complete variable domain is DVKVTQSSRYLVKRTGEKVFLECVQDMDHENMFWYRQDPGLGLRLIYFSYDVKMKEKGDIPEGYSVSREKKERFSLILESASTNQTSMYLCASSLLDSGPQETQYFGPGTRLLVL.

The chain carries TRBV4-2 and TRBJ2-2; possible D gene TRBD1, 5 bases. Germline CDR1 reads LGHNA; CDR2 reads YNFKEQ. The CDR3 is 16 amino acids. V lost 1 base, J lost 7 bases, and 16 bases lay in between. CDR3 residues: CASSQVATAGGGELFF. The CDR3, as DNA: TGTGCCAGCAGCCAAGTGGCGACAGCAGGCGGCGGGGAGCTGTTTTTT.

This clone has only a few counts. V is TRBV6-5 and J is TRBJ2-7; D uncertain. There are 14 residues in the CDR3. Germline CDR1 MNHEY, CDR2 SVGAGI. The V and J ends lost 5 bases and 0 bases respectively, with 11 bases between them. The DNA for the CDR3 is TGTGCCAGCAGTCCCCTTAAAAGCTCCTACGAGCAGTACTTC. Protein: CASSPLKSSYEQYF.

The CDR3 DNA sequence: TGCGCCAGCTCTAACCGGGACAGGGTTGGGGCTAACTATGGCTACACCTTC. Encoded protein: CASSNRDRVGANYGYTF. The J gene is TRBJ1-2, the V gene TRBV5-1; the match to TRBD1 covers 9 bases. Trimming removed 7 bases from V and 0 bases from J; junction bases left unmatched: 13. The CDR3 has 17 residues. Per the germline V gene, CDR1 is SGHRS and CDR2 is YFSETQ.

This clone was seen more than once but under ten times. This chain links TRBV7-2 with TRBJ2-7; 8 bases map to TRBD2. Germline V lookup: CDR1 SGHTA, CDR2 FQGNSA. The length of the CDR3 is 15 residues. The trim removed 5 bases at V and 3 bases at J, leaving 9 bases unmatched. The CDR3 reads CASSNRGSGIYEQYF. CDR3 nucleotides: TGTGCCAGCAGCAACCGCGGTAGCGGGATCTACGAGCAGTACTTC.